This T cell receptor beta chain originates from a study of T-cell memory formation after mild COVID-19. The wider study: Largely donor-specific TCR clusters were found. Study observations and caveats: For second-wave clones that peaked at day 37, SARS-CoV-2 specificity went unverified. Contracting CD4+ clones lay largely in CM and EM, with CD8+ ones residing in EMRA.

CDR1 is DFQATT and CDR2 is SNEGSKA in the germline V gene (reference sequence). There are 14 residues in the CDR3. V lost 5 bases and J lost 1; bases outside the gene matches: 5. Constant-segment primers served in 5'RACE that generated TCR alpha and TCR beta cDNA libraries bearing sample barcodes and UMIs. TCRdb reprocessed the 5' RACE reads with MiXCR, giving one entry per CDR3 protein. In the table there are fewer than 400,000 distinct CDR3 sequences, more than 15% of which are singletons. This clonotype was detected only a few times. Antigen unknown. This chain links TRBV20-1 with TRBJ2-5; 9 positions agree with TRBD2. The sequencing sample was made of PBMCs or a T cell subset sorted from them (not recorded which). The sequence derives from a man between 18 and 29 years old who had mild COVID-19 (a few samples of this study predate the infection). Cell type and time point are not known. The CDR3 coding sequence is TGCAGTGCTCCACTAGCGGGCATCCAAGAGACCCAGTACTTC. Translation: CSAPLAGIQETQYF.